Listed here are 11 T cell receptor beta chains from one sample, sequenced in a study of technical replicates of blood from a few donors. Data came from immunoSEQ multiplex PCR; TCRdb stores just in-frame clones and leaves some out. Among some 80,000 clones listed, about 94% were seen once. The sequenced sample consisted of T cells isolated from PBMCs. These receptors originate from a human donor in good health.

This rearrangement joins TRBV28 to TRBJ2-3, with D unclear. The CDR3 runs to 11 residues. CDR1 is MDHEN and CDR2 is SYDVKM in the germline V gene. Trimming removed 4 bases from V and 5 bases from J, with 4 bases in between. DNA for the CDR3: TGTGCCAGCAGTTCTAGAGATACGCAGTATTTT. This encodes CASSSRDTQYF.

The chain employs TRBV7-2 and TRBJ2-5; possibly TRBD1 for D (5 bases). CDR3 length: 15 amino acids. Trimming stripped 5 bases from V and 2 bases from J, with 15 bases between. Germline V gene lookup returns CDR1 SGHTA and CDR2 FQGNSA. CDR3 DNA: TGTGCCAGCAGCCTGGTCGGTGGGGCTCAAGAGACCCAGTACTTC. This sequence encodes CASSLVGGAQETQYF. The complete variable domain, with remaining parts taken from reference TRBV7-2 and TRBJ2-5, reads GAGVSQSPSNKVTEKGKDVELRCDPISGHTALYWYRQSLGQGLEFLIYFQGNSAPDKSGLPSDRFSAERTGGSVSTLTIQRTQQEDSAVYLCASSLVGGAQETQYFGPGTRLLVL.

CDR3: CASSPGGQETQYF. The CDR3 nucleotides are TGCGCCAGCAGCCCGGGGGGCCAAGAGACCCAGTACTTC. The V and J genes are TRBV5-1 and TRBJ2-5, with TRBD2 matching over 7 bases. In germline, CDR1 is SGHRS, CDR2 YFSETQ. The CDR3 has 13 residues. V trimming: 4 bases; J trimming: 1 base; junction bases outside the gene matches: 1.

This chain uses TRBV5-6 with TRBJ2-5; D is uncertain. V shed 4 bases and J shed 10 bases, with 14 bases lying between them. The V gene's germline CDR1 is SGHDT and CDR2 YYEEEE. This CDR3 region has 12 residues. CDR3 DNA: TGTGCCAGCAGCCGGTCCGTTTTTGTCCAGTACTTC. Translating gives CASSRSVFVQYF. Full variable domain (rest looked up from reference TRBV5-6 and TRBJ2-5): DAGVTQSPTHLIKTRGQQVTLRCSPKSGHDTVSWYQQALGQGPQFIFQYYEEEERQRGNFPDRFSGHQFPNYSSELNVNALLLGDSALYLCASSRSVFVQYFGPGTRLLVL.

V and J are TRBV10-1 and TRBJ1-2, with D unclear. Germline values: CDR1 WNHNN, CDR2 SYGVQD (reference sequence). This CDR3 has 14 amino acids. Trimming removed 0 bases at V and 4 bases at J, with 9 bases between. The CDR3 spells CASSESGRLYGYTF. CDR3 DNA: TGCGCCAGCAGTGAGTCGGGGAGACTCTATGGCTACACCTTC.

The rearrangement links TRBV7-3 to TRBJ1-1, with 10 bases lining up with TRBD1. With V trimmed by 5 bases and J by 7 bases, 4 bases remained unmatched. Germline lookup yields CDR1 SGHTA and CDR2 FQGTGA. The CDR3 runs to 13 residues. CDR3 region: CASSLWTGGEAFF. The CDR3 DNA reads as TGTGCCAGCAGCCTATGGACAGGGGGTGAAGCTTTCTTT.

This clone was counted a single time. This chain connects TRBV7-9 to TRBJ2-1, with D perhaps TRBD2 (5 bases). Trimming removed 2 bases at V and 4 bases at J, with 9 bases between. Germline CDR1 is SEHNR and CDR2 is FQNEAQ (reference sequence). The CDR3 contains 14 residues. The CDR3 sequence is CASSLTSRYNEQFF. The CDR3 DNA reads TGTGCCAGCAGCTTAACTAGTAGGTACAATGAGCAGTTCTTC.

The chain couples TRBV5-4 to TRBJ2-1; TRBD1 matches 9 bases. The V gene end was trimmed by 1 base and the J gene end by 5 bases; junction bases not matched to a gene: 7. The germline gives CDR1 SGHNT, CDR2 YYREEE (reference sequence). The CDR3 is 16 residues long. Written as DNA, the CDR3 is TGTGCCAGCAGCTTGCCCGGGACAGGGTACCACAATGAGCAGTTCTTC. Translating gives CASSLPGTGYHNEQFF.

The table lists this clone with a count of one. This chain connects TRBV10-2 to TRBJ2-1; 10 nucleotides line up with TRBD2. CDR1 is WSHSY and CDR2 is SAAADI in the germline V gene. This CDR3 spans 16 amino acids. V lost 6 bases and J lost 4; bases outside the gene matches: 9. The CDR3 nucleotides are TGCGCCAGCAGCCAAACTAGCGGGAACAGGTACAATGAGCAGTTCTTC. Its protein product is CASSQTSGNRYNEQFF.

The rearrangement joins TRBV9 to TRBJ2-1, with 9 nucleotides matching TRBD1. V shed 0 bases, J shed 6 bases, and the junction held 4 bases outside the gene matches. Germline V lookup: CDR1 SGDLS, CDR2 YYNGEE. The CDR3 consists of 15 residues. The CDR3 region is CASSVGDREINEQFF. The DNA for the CDR3 is TGTGCCAGCAGCGTAGGGGACAGGGAAATCAATGAGCAGTTCTTC.

The chain joins TRBV7-2 to TRBJ2-7; D remains unclear. V gave up 5 bases and J gave up 1 base, with 12 bases separating them. From germline, CDR1 is SGHTA and CDR2 FQGNSA. The CDR3 has 14 amino acids. CDR3: CASSRPEQSYEQYF. Here the CDR3 DNA reads TGTGCCAGCAGCCGCCCGGAACAGTCCTACGAGCAGTACTTC.